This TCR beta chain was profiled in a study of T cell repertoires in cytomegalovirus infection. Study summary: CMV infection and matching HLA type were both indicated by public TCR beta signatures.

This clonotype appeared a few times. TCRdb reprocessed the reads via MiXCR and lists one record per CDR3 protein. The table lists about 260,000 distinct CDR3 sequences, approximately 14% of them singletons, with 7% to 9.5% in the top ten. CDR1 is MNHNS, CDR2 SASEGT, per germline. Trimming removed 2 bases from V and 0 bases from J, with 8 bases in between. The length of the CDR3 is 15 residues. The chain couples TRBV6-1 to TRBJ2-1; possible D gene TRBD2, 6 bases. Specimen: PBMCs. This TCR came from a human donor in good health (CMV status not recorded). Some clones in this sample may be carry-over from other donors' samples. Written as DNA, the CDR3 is TGTGCCAGCAGTGAATACGGGGGCTCCTACAATGAGCAGTTCTTC. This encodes CASSEYGGSYNEQFF.